This T cell receptor (beta chain) was sequenced for a study of blood T cell repertoires in COVID-19. Turning to the study itself: Nucleic acid was either cDNA or gDNA, and it came from T cells, B-cell-depleted T cells, or PBMCs.

Profiling relied on immunoSEQ multiplex PCR, and the TCRdb table lists in-frame clones only, not all of them. The sample holds roughly 200,000 clones, more than 75% seen once. J lost 6 bases, V lost 9 bases, and 11 bases had no gene match. CDR1 and CDR2 (germline): LNHDA, SQIVND (reference sequence). This CDR3 is built from 13 residues. This clone was picked up one time. This receptor was taken from a man aged 25-45 years in a cohort exposed to, infected with or recovered from COVID-19 (not recorded which). The sample was PBMCs or T cells enriched from blood (not recorded which). The V gene is TRBV19, the J gene TRBJ2-7; 7 nucleotides match TRBD1. The chain's CDR3 is CARIQGRFCEQYF. The CDR3 nucleotides read TGTGCCAGGATACAGGGGCGGTTCTGCGAGCAGTACTTC.